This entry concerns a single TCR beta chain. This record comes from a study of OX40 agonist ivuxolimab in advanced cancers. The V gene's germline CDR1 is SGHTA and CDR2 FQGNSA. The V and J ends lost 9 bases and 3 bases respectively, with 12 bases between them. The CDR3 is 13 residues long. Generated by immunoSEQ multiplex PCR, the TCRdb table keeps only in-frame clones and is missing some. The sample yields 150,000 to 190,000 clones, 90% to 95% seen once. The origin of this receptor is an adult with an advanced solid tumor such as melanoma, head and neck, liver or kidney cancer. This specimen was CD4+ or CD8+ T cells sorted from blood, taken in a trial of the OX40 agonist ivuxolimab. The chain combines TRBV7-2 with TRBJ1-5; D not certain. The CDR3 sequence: CASRADYNQPQHF. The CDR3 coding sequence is TGTGCCAGTCGAGCGGACTACAATCAGCCCCAGCATTTT. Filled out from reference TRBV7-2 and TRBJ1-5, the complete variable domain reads GAGVSQSPSNKVTEKGKDVELRCDPISGHTALYWYRQSLGQGLEFLIYFQGNSAPDKSGLPSDRFSAERTGGSVSTLTIQRTQQEDSAVYLCASRADYNQPQHFGDGTRLSIL.